This TCR beta chain is from a study of T cells in severe cutaneous drug reactions. For this clonotype: Its specificity is unknown.

The iRepertoire multiplex PCR system with TCR subtype-specific primers built both bulk and single-cell libraries. Reprocessing the multiplex PCR reads, TCRdb reports a single entry for every CDR3 protein and omits DNA. The listing records thousands of distinct CDR3 sequences. The CDR3 sequence is 13 residues long. The germline gives CDR1 MDHEN, CDR2 SYDVKM. The study's findings and limits: Carbamazepine-induced Stevens-Johnson syndrome or toxic epidermal necrolysis patients showed strongly raised TRBV12-4, roughly 30% in blister cells and approximately 5% in PBMC.

The donors had carbamazepine-induced Stevens-Johnson syndrome or toxic epidermal necrolysis. The source is a human donor with a severe cutaneous adverse drug reaction. The V call is TRBV28, the J call TRBJ2-3. The specimen sequenced was cells from a skin blister. This CDR3 reads CASSQTATDTQYF. Using reference TRBV28 and TRBJ2-3 for the parts outside the CDR3, the full variable domain is DVKVTQSSRYLVKRTGEKVFLECVQDMDHENMFWYRQDPGLGLRLIYFSYDVKMKEKGDIPEGYSVSREKKERFSLILESASTNQTSMYLCASSQTATDTQYFGPGTRLTVL.